This T cell receptor beta chain comes out of a study of cytomegalovirus exposure and HLA in healthy donors. Study results and caveats: Some V segments could not be told apart, so they were left out, TRBV6-2 and TRBV6-3 among them. As immune exposure information, only CMV serostatus was available. The later analysis indicated that the majority of CMV-associated TCR beta chains appeared HLA-restricted.

13 Jbeta primers and 60 Vbeta primers were used for the PCR. Sequencing was performed with immunoSEQ multiplex PCR; in TCRdb, only in-frame clones are kept and a portion is missing. The sample records some 63,000 clones, 75% to 85% being singletons. This clone showed up just a few times. Its antigen remains unidentified. V was pared by 3 bases and J by 5 bases, with 17 bases between. Germline CDR1 and CDR2: SEHNR and FQNEAQ (reference sequence). This CDR3 has 16 residues. The TCR was taken from a woman aged 40 to 50 in good health and CMV-seronegative. The sample consisted of PBMCs. The chain joins TRBV7-9 to TRBJ2-4, with D tentatively TRBD1 (6 bases). CDR3 protein: CASSFPTGRAENIQYF. The CDR3 region has the DNA TGTGCCAGCAGCTTCCCGACAGGCCGAGCGGAAAACATTCAGTACTTC.